The 17 T cell receptor beta chains presented below share a single source sample, sequenced in a study of CXCR3-negative and CXCR3-positive naive CD8 T cells. Overall study findings and caveats: More hydrophobic TRB CDR3s occurred in CXCR3-positive than in CXCR3-negative naive cells.

UMI-labeled TRB cDNA libraries were prepared by 5' RACE. TCRdb re-called the 5' RACE reads; one entry per CDR3 protein, DNA not given. The sample holds 49,000 or so distinct CDR3 sequences. These receptors' antigens are unknown. Sequencing used naive CXCR3+ CD8+ T cells from blood. Subset meaning: CD45RO-CCR7+CD27+CD95- naive CD8+ T cells expressing CXCR3 (TNR3+). Every receptor here comes from a human donor in good health. Some clones in this sample may be carry-over from other donors' samples.

The rearrangement joins TRBV7-9 to TRBJ2-3. From germline, CDR1 is SEHNR and CDR2 FQNEAQ (reference sequence). The CDR3 totals 12 residues. CDR3 protein: CASRYGPDTQYF.

The chain links TRBV29-1 to TRBJ2-1. Germline CDR1 is SQVTM and CDR2 is ANQGSEA. This CDR3 has 13 residues. The CDR3 protein is CSVRGCSYNEQFF.

The chain combines TRBV7-9 with TRBJ2-3. The CDR3 runs 12 residues. Germline V gene sequence: CDR1 SEHNR, CDR2 FQNEAQ (reference sequence). This chain's CDR3 is CASSPRTDTQYF. The full variable domain, rest sourced from reference TRBV7-9 and TRBJ2-3, is DTGVSQNPRHKITKRGQNVTFRCDPISEHNRLYWYRQTLGQGPEFLTYFQNEAQLEKSRLLSDRFSAERPKGSFSTLEIQRTEQGDSAMYLCASSPRTDTQYFGPGTRLTVL.

V and J are TRBV29-1 and TRBJ2-5; TCRdb's assignment of TRBD1 cannot be checked, as there is no DNA. Germline CDR1 and CDR2: SQVTM and ANQGSEA. The CDR3 is 16 amino acids. CDR3: CSVEEQDPLYQETQYF. Full variable domain (missing parts from reference TRBV29-1 and TRBJ2-5): SAVISQKPSRDICQRGTSLTIQCQVDSQVTMMFWYRQQPGQSLTLIATANQGSEATYESGFVIDKFPISRPNLTFSTLTVSNMSPEDSSIYLCSVEEQDPLYQETQYFGPGTRLLVL.

The V call is TRBV20-1, the J call TRBJ2-1; the TRBD1 assignment by TCRdb is unverifiable without DNA. Looked up from germline, CDR1 is DFQATT and CDR2 is SNEGSKA (reference sequence). This CDR3 comprises 15 residues. CDR3 protein: CSARVLGQGSNEQFF.

The chain has TRBV6-5 and TRBJ2-5; as DNA is missing, the TRBD1 call by TCRdb cannot be tested. The CDR3 extends over 15 amino acids. CDR1 is MNHEY, CDR2 SVGAGI, per germline. This chain's CDR3 is CASSYSRVQGETQYF.

This sequence joins TRBV27 and TRBJ2-1; there is no DNA to check the TCRdb D call of TRBD2. The CDR3 covers 14 residues. The germline gives CDR1 MNHEY, CDR2 SMNVEV (reference sequence). The CDR3 loop reads CASRLASQPVEQFF.

Judged by frequency, this clonotype is medium-sized (0.01 to 0.1%). The chain carries TRBV4-3 and TRBJ2-7. Germline CDR1 reads LGHNA; CDR2 reads YSLEER. The CDR3 runs 13 residues. The CDR3 sequence is CASSQEGYHEQYF.

The chain joins TRBV29-1 to TRBJ2-7; TCRdb outputs TRBD1, but without DNA this stays unchecked. Per germline, CDR1 SQVTM and CDR2 ANQGSEA. This CDR3 contains 13 residues. This CDR3 is CSVASGYSDEQYF.

V and J are TRBV10-3 and TRBJ2-6; TCRdb gives TRBD1 as the D gene, but with no DNA this cannot be confirmed. This CDR3 region has 21 residues. Germline V CDR1 and CDR2: ENHRY, SYGVKD. The chain's CDR3 is CAISEPKGSGQTLSGANVLTF.

This chain uses TRBV7-9 with TRBJ1-1; absent DNA, TCRdb's TRBD1 call cannot be checked. Germline V CDR1 and CDR2: SEHNR, FQNEAQ (reference sequence). This CDR3 has 13 amino acids. This CDR3 is CAGETGVDTEAFF. Drawing the rest from reference TRBV7-9 and TRBJ1-1, the complete variable domain is DTGVSQNPRHKITKRGQNVTFRCDPISEHNRLYWYRQTLGQGPEFLTYFQNEAQLEKSRLLSDRFSAERPKGSFSTLEIQRTEQGDSAMYLCAGETGVDTEAFFGQGTRLTVV.

The CDR3 is CASSLRGAGTGELFF. This sequence joins TRBV5-5 and TRBJ2-2; there is no DNA to check the TCRdb D call of TRBD2. This CDR3 region has 15 residues. Germline V CDR1 and CDR2: SGHKS, YYEKEE (reference sequence).

The chain carries TRBV29-1 and TRBJ2-1; checking the TCRdb D call of TRBD2 is not possible without DNA. The length of the CDR3 is 15 residues. The germline CDR1 and CDR2 sequences are SQVTM and ANQGSEA. CDR3 region: CSVEPDSSSYNEQFF.

The chain couples TRBV29-1 to TRBJ2-1; the D call from TCRdb, TRBD1, cannot be confirmed without DNA. The V gene's germline CDR1 is SQVTM and CDR2 ANQGSEA. There are 14 residues in the CDR3. This CDR3 reads CSVDARSSYNEQFF.

This rearrangement joins TRBV28 to TRBJ1-4; the D call of TRBD1 rests on TCRdb alone, since no DNA is present to check it. CDR3 length: 17 residues. Germline values: CDR1 MDHEN, CDR2 SYDVKM. The CDR3 spells CASRIQGPLATNEKLFF. Combining the CDR3 with reference TRBV28 and TRBJ1-4 gives the whole variable domain DVKVTQSSRYLVKRTGEKVFLECVQDMDHENMFWYRQDPGLGLRLIYFSYDVKMKEKGDIPEGYSVSREKKERFSLILESASTNQTSMYLCASRIQGPLATNEKLFFGSGTQLSVL.

V usage is TRBV6-5 and J usage is TRBJ2-3; TCRdb reports TRBD1, a call that lacks DNA to check it against. Germline assignment: CDR1 MNHEY and CDR2 SVGAGI. The CDR3 has 15 residues. CDR3: CASSYSGGQGGTQYF.

The chain recombines TRBV20-1 with TRBJ2-2; lacking DNA, the TRBD1 call made by TCRdb goes unchecked. Germline values: CDR1 DFQATT, CDR2 SNEGSKA (reference sequence). This CDR3 region has 14 residues. CDR3: CSAPRDKGTGELFF.